A single sample is the source of the 13 T cell receptor beta chains below, sequenced in a study of type 1 regulatory T cells. In TCRdb, the reads were re-called with MiXCR into one record per CDR3 protein. The repertoire holds some 90,000 distinct CDR3 sequences, with roughly 31% as singletons. Material: CD4+ T cells, either the whole sample or a sorted fraction (not recorded which). These receptor sequences come from a human donor in good health.

In nucleotides, the CDR3 is TGCGCCAGCAGCCGAAGACTAGCGTCTCAAGAGACCCAGTACTTC. Protein: CASSRRLASQETQYF. V is TRBV5-1 and J is TRBJ2-5; 8 positions match TRBD2. The CDR3 is made up of 15 amino acids. After removal of 4 bases from V and 2 bases from J, the junction contained 7 bases not matched to a gene. In germline, CDR1 is SGHRS, CDR2 YFSETQ.

This chain uses TRBV11-1 with TRBJ2-4; D unclear. This CDR3 has 14 amino acids. Germline CDR1 SGHAT, CDR2 FQDESV (reference sequence). The germline V and J ends were trimmed by 7 bases and 1 base, with 11 bases remaining between them. The CDR3 sequence is CASTPKEAKNIQYF. Here the CDR3 DNA reads TGTGCCAGCACCCCGAAGGAGGCCAAAAACATTCAGTACTTC.

This rearrangement joins TRBV5-1 to TRBJ1-2; maybe TRBD1 (6 bases). Per germline, CDR1 SGHRS and CDR2 YFSETQ. The CDR3 has 13 residues. The V end was cut by 4 bases, the J end by 3 bases, with 10 bases between. The CDR3 nucleotides read TGCGCCAGCAGCGTGGACAGCGACTATGGCTACACCTTC. It yields the protein CASSVDSDYGYTF.

Here the CDR3 DNA reads TGTGCCACCAGGGACAGGGGCGTCGAGGGGGCTTTCTTT. This translates into CATRDRGVEGAFF. The rearrangement joins TRBV15 to TRBJ1-1, with 9 bases lining up with TRBD1. In germline, CDR1 is LNHNV, CDR2 YYDKDF (reference sequence). V lost 6 bases to trimming and J lost 11 bases; unmatched junction nucleotides: 10. The CDR3 is made up of 13 amino acids.

This clonotype has more than one count but fewer than ten. CDR3 nucleotide sequence: TGTGCCAGCAGCTTTTCCAACGTACAAGAGACCCAGTACTTC. This encodes CASSFSNVQETQYF. The rearrangement uses TRBV7-9 and TRBJ2-5; D ambiguous. Trimming removed 3 bases from V and 2 bases from J, with 10 bases in between. This CDR3 comprises 14 residues. The germline V gene encodes CDR1 SEHNR and CDR2 FQNEAQ (reference sequence).

In the case of this clonotype: One junction end disagrees with the germline gene, perhaps due to a read error. The CDR3 nucleotides read TGTGTCAGCAGCCAAGAAGGGACAGGCGTATTGAACGCGAACAATGAGCAGTTCTTC. Its protein product is CVSSQEGTGVLNANNEQFF. The chain employs TRBV4-2 and TRBJ2-1, with TRBD1 matching over 8 bases. The germline V gene has CDR1 LGHNA and CDR2 YNFKEQ. CDR3 length: 19 amino acids.

In DNA form, the CDR3 reads TGTGCCAGCACTCAAGGGCTTGGTACTGAAGCTTTCTTT. Translation: CASTQGLGTEAFF. This sequence joins TRBV7-3 and TRBJ1-1; D unclear. Trimming shortened V by 7 bases and J by 5 bases, and 14 bases separated the two germline ends. CDR1 and CDR2 from the germline V gene are SGHTA and FQGTGA. The CDR3 extends over 13 amino acids.

Notes on this clonotype: This CDR3 is missing its conserved last phenylalanine or tryptophan, likely due to a read error. The chain is built from TRBV12-3 or TRBV12-4 and TRBJ1-1; D not certain. The germline V and J ends were trimmed by 5 bases and 7 bases, with 14 bases remaining between them. This CDR3 is built from 13 residues. The CDR3 loop is CASSPSGGREAFL. CDR3 bases: TGTGCCAGCAGTCCAAGCGGCGGGCGTGAAGCTTTCCTT.

This clonotype has a handful of counts. This chain joins TRBV29-1 and TRBJ2-3, with 7 positions matching TRBD1. There are 13 residues in the CDR3. The ends lost 8 bases at V and 5 bases at J; junction bases unmatched: 10. Germline loops: CDR1 SQVTM, CDR2 ANQGSEA. Here the CDR3 reads CSPGRGPGDTQYF. CDR3 in DNA: TGCAGCCCTGGAAGGGGGCCGGGAGATACGCAGTATTTT.

V and J are TRBV5-1 and TRBJ2-1, with D perhaps TRBD2 (5 bases). Per the germline V gene, CDR1 is SGHRS and CDR2 is YFSETQ. Trimming cost V 0 bases and J 9 bases, with 13 bases left between them. The CDR3 length is 14 residues. The CDR3 spells CASSLEGGSGEQFF. DNA for the CDR3: TGCGCCAGCAGCTTGGAGGGCGGGTCGGGTGAGCAGTTCTTC.

The chain is built from TRBV5-1 and TRBJ2-5; 8 nucleotides agree with TRBD2. V was clipped by 0 bases and J by 0 bases; unmatched bases: 13. Germline V CDR1 and CDR2: SGHRS, YFSETQ. CDR3 length equals 19 residues. CDR3 DNA: TGCGCCAGCAGCTTGGGTACAGCGGGAGCCTTTTTGTACCAAGAGACCCAGTACTTC. This encodes CASSLGTAGAFLYQETQYF.

J is TRBJ1-1 and V is TRBV29-1, with a weak D call TRBD1 (6 bases). There are 12 residues in the CDR3. In germline, CDR1 is SQVTM, CDR2 ANQGSEA. Trimming stripped 7 bases from V and 10 bases from J, with 19 bases between. In DNA, the CDR3 is TGCAGCGCCGCCGGGGGGGCTGGTGGAGCTTTCTTT. It translates to CSAAGGAGGAFF.

In this sample, this clonotype turned up a few times. The V and J genes are TRBV7-7 and TRBJ2-3, with a tentative D call TRBD2 (5 bases). The CDR3 sequence is 13 residues long. Germline V gene data show CDR1 as SSHAT and CDR2 as FNYEAQ (reference sequence). V was shortened by 4 bases and J by 2 bases, with 7 bases between the two germline ends. This CDR3 is CASSSGNTDTQYF. As DNA, the CDR3 is TGTGCCAGCAGCTCCGGGAACACAGATACGCAGTATTTT.